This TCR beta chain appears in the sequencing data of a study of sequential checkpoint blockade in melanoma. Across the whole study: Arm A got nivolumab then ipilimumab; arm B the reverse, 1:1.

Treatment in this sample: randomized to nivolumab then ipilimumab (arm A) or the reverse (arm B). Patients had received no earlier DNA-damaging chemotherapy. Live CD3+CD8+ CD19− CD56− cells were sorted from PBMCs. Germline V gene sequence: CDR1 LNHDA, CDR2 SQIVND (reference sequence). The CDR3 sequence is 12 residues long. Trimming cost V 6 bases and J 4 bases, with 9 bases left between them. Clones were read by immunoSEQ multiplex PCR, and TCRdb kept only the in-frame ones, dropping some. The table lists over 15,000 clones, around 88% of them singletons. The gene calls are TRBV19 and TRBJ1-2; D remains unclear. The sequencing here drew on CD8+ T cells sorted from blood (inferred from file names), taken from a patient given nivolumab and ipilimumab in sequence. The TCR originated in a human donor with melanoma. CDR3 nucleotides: TGTGCCAGTAGCGGCCGGAGCTATGGCTACACCTTC. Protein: CASSGRSYGYTF.